The clone carrying this T cell receptor beta chain was recorded a few times. The antigen remains undetermined. TCRdb re-called the 5' RACE reads through MiXCR, storing one row per CDR3 protein. Here the sample spans 420,000 or so distinct CDR3 sequences, less than 20% being singletons. This CDR3 is built from 15 residues. Trimming cost V 5 bases and J 2 bases; bases outside gene matches: 6. Germline assignment: CDR1 SGHTA and CDR2 FQGTGA. The data derive from a study of identical twins. Study-level results: Analyses of zero insertions could be partly confounded by invariant MAIT and iNKT cells.

Healthy Caucasians, and only they, were the donors. V and J are TRBV7-3 and TRBJ2-1; 7 bases align to TRBD2. The receptor was derived from a man aged 45-60 years in good health. Sample: naive T cells sorted from blood. The CDR3, as DNA: TGTGCCAGCAGCCCCCTCGCGGGAGCCTACAATGAGCAGTTCTTC. Protein: CASSPLAGAYNEQFF.